Following are 7 T cell receptor beta chains from one sample sequenced in a study of CD8 T cells in Susac syndrome. With random hexamers, reverse transcription was performed on roughly 0.5 to 1 ug of RNA. TCRdb reanalysed the immunoSEQ multiplex PCR reads using MiXCR and keeps one entry per CDR3 protein. The table has fewer than 350,000 distinct CDR3 sequences, 85% seen once. Sequences were obtained from CD8+ T cells from PBMCs. Receptor source: a human donor with multiple sclerosis.

The rearrangement joins TRBV30 to TRBJ2-1; D is unresolved. The germline V and J ends were trimmed by 5 bases and 10 bases, with 15 bases remaining between them. The CDR3 sequence is 12 residues long. CDR1 is GTSNPN, CDR2 SVGIG, per germline (reference sequence). As DNA, the CDR3 is TGTGCCTGGGCCTTAGACCAGTTGGAGCAGTTCTTC. This encodes CAWALDQLEQFF.

The chain uses TRBV5-1 and TRBJ2-7; no definite D call. This CDR3 has 12 residues. V was shortened by 0 bases and J by 6 bases, with 7 bases between the two germline ends. CDR1 is SGHRS and CDR2 is YFSETQ in the germline V gene. The CDR3 DNA follows: TGCGCCAGCAGCTTGGCTGGGATCGAGCAGTACTTC. This codes for CASSLAGIEQYF.

The chain couples TRBV6-6 to TRBJ2-7, with a possible D match to TRBD1 (5 bases). The CDR3 has 16 residues. The germline V gene encodes CDR1 MNHNY and CDR2 SVGAGI (reference sequence). Trimming pared 0 bases from V and 1 base from J, leaving 13 bases between. The CDR3 DNA is TGTGCCAGCAGTTACTCAGGGGCAGATGTATCCTACGAGCAGTACTTC. Protein sequence: CASSYSGADVSYEQYF.

V gene TRBV28 combines with J gene TRBJ2-1; D might be TRBD2 (6 bases). This CDR3 is built from 15 residues. The ends were cut back, 4 bases at V and 5 bases at J, with 15 bases in the middle. Germline CDR1 and CDR2: MDHEN and SYDVKM. The CDR3 region is CASSSRTPGDNEQFF. CDR3 bases: TGTGCCAGCAGTTCCAGGACCCCGGGGGACAATGAGCAGTTCTTC.

CDR3 residues: CASSLGPPAGAEGYTF. Here the CDR3 DNA reads TGCGCCAGCAGCTTGGGGCCTCCGGCGGGGGCAGAGGGCTACACCTTC. J is TRBJ1-2 and V is TRBV5-1; TRBD1 might be the D (6 bases). This CDR3 contains 16 residues. Trimming stripped 0 bases from V and 8 bases from J, with 20 bases between. The germline gives CDR1 SGHRS, CDR2 YFSETQ.

A few counts support this clonotype. The V call is TRBV5-1, the J call TRBJ2-7; D gene unclear. The CDR3 length is 15 residues. Germline V gene sequence: CDR1 SGHRS, CDR2 YFSETQ. The V gene lost 0 bases and the J gene lost 1 base, with 11 bases spanning the gap. The CDR3 sequence: CASSLGVLASYEQYF. The CDR3 nucleotides are TGCGCCAGCAGCTTGGGGGTTCTTGCGTCCTACGAGCAGTACTTC.

This chain uses TRBV27 with TRBJ2-7, with TRBD2 identical over 8 bases. Trimming cost V 1 base and J 4 bases; bases outside gene matches: 12. This CDR3 has 17 residues. Germline CDR1 is MNHEY and CDR2 is SMNVEV (reference sequence). The CDR3 here is CASSLLGLGGVDYEQYF. In DNA form, the CDR3 reads TGTGCCAGCAGTTTATTGGGACTAGGCGGGGTAGATTACGAGCAGTACTTC.